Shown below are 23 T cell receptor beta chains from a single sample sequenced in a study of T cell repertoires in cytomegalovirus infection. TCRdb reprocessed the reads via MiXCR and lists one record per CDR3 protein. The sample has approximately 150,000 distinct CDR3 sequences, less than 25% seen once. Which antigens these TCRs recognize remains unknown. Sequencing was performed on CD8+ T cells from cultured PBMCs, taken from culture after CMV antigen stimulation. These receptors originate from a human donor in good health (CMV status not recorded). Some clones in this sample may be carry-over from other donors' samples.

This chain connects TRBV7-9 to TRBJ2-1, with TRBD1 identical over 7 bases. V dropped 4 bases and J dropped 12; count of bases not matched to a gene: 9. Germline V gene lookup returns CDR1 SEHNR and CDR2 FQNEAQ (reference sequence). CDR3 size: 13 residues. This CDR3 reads CASSWTGTDGQFF. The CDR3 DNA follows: TGTGCCAGCAGCTGGACAGGAACCGACGGGCAGTTCTTC.

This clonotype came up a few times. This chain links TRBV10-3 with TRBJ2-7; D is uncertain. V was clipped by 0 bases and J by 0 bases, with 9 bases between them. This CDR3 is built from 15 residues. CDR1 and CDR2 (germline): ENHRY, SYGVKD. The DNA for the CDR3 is TGTGCCATCAGTGAGTCGAACAGAAACTCCTACGAGCAGTACTTC. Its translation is CAISESNRNSYEQYF.

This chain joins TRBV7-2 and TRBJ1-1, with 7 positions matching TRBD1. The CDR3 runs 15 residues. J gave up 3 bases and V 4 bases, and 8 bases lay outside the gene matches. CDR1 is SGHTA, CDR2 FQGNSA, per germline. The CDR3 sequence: CASSSRTGRHTEAFF. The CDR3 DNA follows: TGTGCCAGCAGCTCGCGGACAGGACGGCACACTGAAGCTTTCTTT.

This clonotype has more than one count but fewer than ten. The CDR3 loop reads CASSSHSGSDTIYF. The CDR3 DNA reads TGTGCCAGCAGTTCCCACTCGGGGTCAGACACCATATATTTT. This chain joins TRBV12-3 or TRBV12-4 and TRBJ1-3; D is ambiguous. The CDR3 is 14 residues long. The V end lost 4 bases, the J end lost 8 bases, and 15 bases lay between the germline ends.

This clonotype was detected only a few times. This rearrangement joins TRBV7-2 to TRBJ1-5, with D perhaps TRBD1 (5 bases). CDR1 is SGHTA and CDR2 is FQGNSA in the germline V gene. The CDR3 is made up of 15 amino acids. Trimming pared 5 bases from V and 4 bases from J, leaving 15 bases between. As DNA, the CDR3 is TGTGCCAGCAGCCCGCGGGACGGAGGGAATCAGCCCCAGCATTTT. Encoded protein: CASSPRDGGNQPQHF.

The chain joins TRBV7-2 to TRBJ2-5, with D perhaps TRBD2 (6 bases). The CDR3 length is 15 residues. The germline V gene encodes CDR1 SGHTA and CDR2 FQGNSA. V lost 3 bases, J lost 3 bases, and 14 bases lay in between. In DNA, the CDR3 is TGTGCCAGCAGCTTGGTGGCGGGACCTAAAGAGACCCAGTACTTC. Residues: CASSLVAGPKETQYF.

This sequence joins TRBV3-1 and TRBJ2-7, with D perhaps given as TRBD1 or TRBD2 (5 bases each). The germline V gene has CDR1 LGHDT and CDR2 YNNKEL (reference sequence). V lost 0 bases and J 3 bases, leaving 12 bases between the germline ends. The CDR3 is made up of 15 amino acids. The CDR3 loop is CASSQERDGFYEQYF. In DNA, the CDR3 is TGTGCCAGCAGCCAAGAGAGGGACGGGTTCTACGAGCAGTACTTC.

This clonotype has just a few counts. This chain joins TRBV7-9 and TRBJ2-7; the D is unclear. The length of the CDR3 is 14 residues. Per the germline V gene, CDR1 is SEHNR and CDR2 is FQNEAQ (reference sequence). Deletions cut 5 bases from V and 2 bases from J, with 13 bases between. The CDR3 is CASSPPANTYEQYF. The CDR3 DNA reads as TGTGCCAGCAGCCCGCCGGCCAACACCTACGAGCAGTACTTC. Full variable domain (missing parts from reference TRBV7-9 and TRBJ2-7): DTGVSQNPRHKITKRGQNVTFRCDPISEHNRLYWYRQTLGQGPEFLTYFQNEAQLEKSRLLSDRFSAERPKGSFSTLEIQRTEQGDSAMYLCASSPPANTYEQYFGPGTRLTVT.

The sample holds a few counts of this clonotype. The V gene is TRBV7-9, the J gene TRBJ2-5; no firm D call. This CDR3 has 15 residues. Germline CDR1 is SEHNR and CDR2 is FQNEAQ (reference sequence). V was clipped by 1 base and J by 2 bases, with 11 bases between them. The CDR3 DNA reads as TGTGCCAGCAGCTTAGTGGTAGAACAGCAAGAGACCCAGTACTTC. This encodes CASSLVVEQQETQYF.

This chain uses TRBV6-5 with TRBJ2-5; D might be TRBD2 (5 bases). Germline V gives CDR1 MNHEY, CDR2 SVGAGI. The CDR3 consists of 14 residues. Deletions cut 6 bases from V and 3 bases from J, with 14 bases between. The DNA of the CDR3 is TGTGCCAGCAGCTTACTCGGACTCAAAGAGACCCAGTACTTC. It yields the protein CASSLLGLKETQYF.

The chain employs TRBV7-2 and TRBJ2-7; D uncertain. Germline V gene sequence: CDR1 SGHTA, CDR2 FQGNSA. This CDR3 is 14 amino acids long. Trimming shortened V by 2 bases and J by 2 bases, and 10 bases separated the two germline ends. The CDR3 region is CASSLTLNPYEQYF. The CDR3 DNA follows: TGTGCCAGCAGCTTAACCCTAAACCCCTACGAGCAGTACTTC.

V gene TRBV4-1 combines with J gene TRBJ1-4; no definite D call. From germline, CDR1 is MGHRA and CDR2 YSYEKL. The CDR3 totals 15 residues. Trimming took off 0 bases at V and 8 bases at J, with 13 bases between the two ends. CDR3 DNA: TGCGCCAGCAGCCAAGATCCAGGTGCGATGGAAAAACTGTTTTTT. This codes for CASSQDPGAMEKLFF.

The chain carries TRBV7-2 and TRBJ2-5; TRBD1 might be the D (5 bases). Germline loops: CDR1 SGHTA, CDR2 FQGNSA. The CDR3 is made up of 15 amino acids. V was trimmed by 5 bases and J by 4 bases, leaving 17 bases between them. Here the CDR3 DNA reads TGTGCCAGCAGCAAGAACAAAGGACAATCAGAGACCCAGTACTTC. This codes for CASSKNKGQSETQYF.

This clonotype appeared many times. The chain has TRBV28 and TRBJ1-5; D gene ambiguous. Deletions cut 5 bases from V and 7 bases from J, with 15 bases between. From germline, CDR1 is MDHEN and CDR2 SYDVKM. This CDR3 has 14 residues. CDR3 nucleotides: TGTGCCAGCAGTCCCCGATCAACCTACCAGCCCCAGCATTTT. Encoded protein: CASSPRSTYQPQHF.

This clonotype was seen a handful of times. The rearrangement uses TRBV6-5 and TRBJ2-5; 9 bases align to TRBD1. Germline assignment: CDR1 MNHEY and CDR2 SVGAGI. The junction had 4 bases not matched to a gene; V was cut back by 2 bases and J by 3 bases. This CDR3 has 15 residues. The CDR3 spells CASSYPGTGKETQYF. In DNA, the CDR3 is TGTGCCAGCAGTTACCCCGGGACAGGGAAAGAGACCCAGTACTTC.

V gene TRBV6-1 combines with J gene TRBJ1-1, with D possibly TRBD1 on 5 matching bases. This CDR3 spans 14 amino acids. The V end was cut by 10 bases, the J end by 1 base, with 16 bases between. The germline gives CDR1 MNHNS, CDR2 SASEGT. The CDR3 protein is CATLRWDQNTEAFF. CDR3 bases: TGTGCCACCCTAAGGTGGGACCAGAACACTGAAGCTTTCTTT.

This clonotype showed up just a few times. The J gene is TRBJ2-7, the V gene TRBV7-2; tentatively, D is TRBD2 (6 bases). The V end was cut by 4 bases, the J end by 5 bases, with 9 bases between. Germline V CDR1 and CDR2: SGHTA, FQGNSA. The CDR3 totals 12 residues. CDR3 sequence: CASSSGLHEQYF. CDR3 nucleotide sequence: TGTGCCAGCAGCTCGGGACTCCACGAGCAGTACTTC.

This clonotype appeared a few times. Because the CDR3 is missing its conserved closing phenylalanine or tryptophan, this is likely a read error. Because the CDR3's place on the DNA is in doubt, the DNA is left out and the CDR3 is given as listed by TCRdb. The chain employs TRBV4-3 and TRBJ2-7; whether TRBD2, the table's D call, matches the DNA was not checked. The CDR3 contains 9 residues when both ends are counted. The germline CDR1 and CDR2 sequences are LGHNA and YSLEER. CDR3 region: CASSQRRAG.

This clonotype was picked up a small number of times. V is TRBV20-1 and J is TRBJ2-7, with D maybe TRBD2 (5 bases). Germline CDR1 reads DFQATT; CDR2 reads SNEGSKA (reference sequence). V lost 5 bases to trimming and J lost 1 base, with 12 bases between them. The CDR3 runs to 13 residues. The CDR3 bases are TGCAGTGCTGGGCTAGCACAGTCCTACGAGCAGTACTTC. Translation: CSAGLAQSYEQYF.

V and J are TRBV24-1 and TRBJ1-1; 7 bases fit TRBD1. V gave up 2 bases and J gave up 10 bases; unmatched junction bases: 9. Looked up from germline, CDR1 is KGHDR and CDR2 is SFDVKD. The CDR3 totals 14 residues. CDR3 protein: CATSDWGQPYGAFF. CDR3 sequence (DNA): TGTGCCACCAGTGATTGGGGACAGCCTTATGGAGCTTTCTTT.

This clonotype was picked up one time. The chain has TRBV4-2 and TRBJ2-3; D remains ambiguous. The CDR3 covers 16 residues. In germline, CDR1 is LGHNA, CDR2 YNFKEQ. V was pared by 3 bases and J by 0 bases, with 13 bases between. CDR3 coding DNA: TGTGCCAGCAGCCAGGAAGACATCCCTAGCACAGATACGCAGTATTTT. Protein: CASSQEDIPSTDTQYF.

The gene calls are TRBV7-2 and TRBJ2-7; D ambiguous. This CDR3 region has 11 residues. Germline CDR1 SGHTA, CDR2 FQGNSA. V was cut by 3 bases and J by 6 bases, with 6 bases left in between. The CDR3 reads CASSFVGEQYF. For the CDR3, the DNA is TGTGCCAGCAGCTTTGTAGGCGAGCAGTACTTC.

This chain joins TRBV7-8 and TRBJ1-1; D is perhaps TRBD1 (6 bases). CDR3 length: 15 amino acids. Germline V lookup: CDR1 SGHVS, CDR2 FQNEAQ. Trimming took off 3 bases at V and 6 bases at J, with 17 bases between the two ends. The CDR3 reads CASSLATGTSPEAFF. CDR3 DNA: TGTGCCAGCAGCTTGGCTACCGGGACATCTCCTGAAGCTTTCTTT.